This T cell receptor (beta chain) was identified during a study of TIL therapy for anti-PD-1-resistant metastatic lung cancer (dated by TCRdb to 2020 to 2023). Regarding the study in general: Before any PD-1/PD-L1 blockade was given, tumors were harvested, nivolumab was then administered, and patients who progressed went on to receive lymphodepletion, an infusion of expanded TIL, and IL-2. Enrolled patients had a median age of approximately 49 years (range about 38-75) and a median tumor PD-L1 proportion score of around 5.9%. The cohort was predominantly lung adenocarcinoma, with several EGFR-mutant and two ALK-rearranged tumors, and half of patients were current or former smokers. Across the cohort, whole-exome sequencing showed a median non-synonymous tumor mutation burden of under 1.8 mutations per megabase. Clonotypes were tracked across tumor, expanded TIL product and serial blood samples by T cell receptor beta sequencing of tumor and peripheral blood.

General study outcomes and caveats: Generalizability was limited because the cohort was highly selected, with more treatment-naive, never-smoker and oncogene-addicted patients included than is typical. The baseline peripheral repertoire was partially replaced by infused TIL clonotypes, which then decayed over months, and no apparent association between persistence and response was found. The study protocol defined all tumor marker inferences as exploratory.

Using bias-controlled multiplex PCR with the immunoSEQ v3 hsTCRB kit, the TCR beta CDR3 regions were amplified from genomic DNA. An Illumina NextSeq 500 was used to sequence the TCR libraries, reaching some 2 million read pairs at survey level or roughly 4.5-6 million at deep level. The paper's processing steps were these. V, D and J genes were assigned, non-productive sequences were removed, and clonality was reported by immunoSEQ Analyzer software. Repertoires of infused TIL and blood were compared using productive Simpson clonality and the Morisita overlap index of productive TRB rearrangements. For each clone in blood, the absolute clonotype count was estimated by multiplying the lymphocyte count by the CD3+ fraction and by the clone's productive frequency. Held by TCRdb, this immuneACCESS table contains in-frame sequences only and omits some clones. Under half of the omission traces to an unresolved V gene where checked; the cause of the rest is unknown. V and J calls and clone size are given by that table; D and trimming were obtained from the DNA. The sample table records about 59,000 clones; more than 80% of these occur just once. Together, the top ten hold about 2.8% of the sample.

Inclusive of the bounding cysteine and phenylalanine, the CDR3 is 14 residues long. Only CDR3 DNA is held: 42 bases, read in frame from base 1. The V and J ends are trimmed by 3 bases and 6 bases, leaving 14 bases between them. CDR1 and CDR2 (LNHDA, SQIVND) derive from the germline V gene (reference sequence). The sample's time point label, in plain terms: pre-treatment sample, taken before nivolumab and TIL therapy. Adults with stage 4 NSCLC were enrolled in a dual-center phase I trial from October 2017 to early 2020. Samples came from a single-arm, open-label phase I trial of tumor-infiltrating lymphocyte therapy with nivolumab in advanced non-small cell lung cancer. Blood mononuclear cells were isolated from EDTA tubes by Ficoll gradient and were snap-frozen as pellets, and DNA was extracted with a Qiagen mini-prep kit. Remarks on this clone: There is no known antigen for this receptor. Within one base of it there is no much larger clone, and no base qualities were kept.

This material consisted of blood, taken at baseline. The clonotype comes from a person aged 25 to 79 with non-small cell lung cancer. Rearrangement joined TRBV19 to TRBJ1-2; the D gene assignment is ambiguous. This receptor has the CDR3 CASSIDWGGDGYTF. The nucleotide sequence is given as TGTGCCAGTAGTATTGACTGGGGAGGAGATGGCTACACCTTC.